The present entry profiles one TCR beta chain with its context. The data were taken from a study of blood T cell repertoires in COVID-19. At the level of the study: COVID-19 samples from acute and convalescent phases originated in the United States, Italy and Spain. Nucleic acid was either cDNA or gDNA, and it came from T cells, B-cell-depleted T cells, or PBMCs.

Per the original data handling: Nucleated cell counts were estimated from reference gene primer amplification. Data came from immunoSEQ multiplex PCR; TCRdb stores just in-frame clones and leaves some out. D and trimming were read from the DNA, whereas the V and J calls and clone size are those reported in that table. This sample has about 120,000 clones, with under 90% found just once. Trimming stripped 3 bases from V and 4 bases from J, with 9 bases between. This CDR3 comprises 13 residues. The germline CDR1 and CDR2 sequences are MDHEN and SYDVKM. This clonotype was obtained from a man aged 60-69 years with acute or convalescent COVID-19. V usage is TRBV28 and J usage is TRBJ1-2; no reliable D call. The sequenced material came from peripheral blood. CDR3: CASSLNGLYGYTF. The CDR3 nucleotides read TGTGCCAGCAGTTTGAACGGACTCTATGGCTACACCTTC.